This T cell receptor beta chain comes out of a study of T-cell memory formation after mild COVID-19 (dated by TCRdb to about 2021). The study in broad terms: Most TCR sequence clusters were specific to one of the two donors. The cohort was made up of two young adult volunteers, one female and one male, who were previously healthy. T-cell clones expanding and contracting after mild COVID-19 in two donors were tracked by longitudinal TCRalpha and TCRbeta repertoire sequencing.

This clonotype has a count of ten or more. No antigen is known for it. Per-nucleotide qualities are absent, and no much larger clonotype sits a single base away. The CDR3 spans 13 residues, from the cysteine through the phenylalanine. Only CDR3 DNA is held: 39 bases, read in frame from base 1. CDR1 SGHRS and CDR2 YFSETQ are derived from the germline V gene. Relative to germline, V is missing 3 bases and J is missing 2 bases, with 2 bases of the junction outside any gene match. The sequencer was an Illumina NovaSeq 6000. cDNA libraries for TCRalpha and TCRbeta were prepared by 5'RACE using constant-segment primers, with sample barcodes and unique molecular identifiers added. Trizol reagent was used to extract RNA from every sample. Amplification of the libraries took two PCR steps, and the second step added a second sample barcode plus Illumina TruSeq adapters. Sequencing of libraries was performed on an Illumina NovaSeq with 2 x 150 bp paired-end reads. The study's processing was this. Demultiplexing of reads and collapsing into UMI-guided consensus sequences were performed with migec v1.2.7. Using mixcr v2.1.11, UMI consensuses were aligned to TRA and TRB V and J templates and then assembled into clonotypes. A clonotype was counted as expanded or contracted only when both edgeR and NoisET called the clonotype significant, with the noise models trained on biological replicates. For edgeR calls, the cutoffs were a false discovery rate-adjusted p below 0.01 and a log2 fold-change threshold of 1. As an exploratory analysis of dynamics, PCA with hierarchical clustering was applied to max-normalized trajectories of the 1000 most abundant clonotypes. Separately sequenced CD4+ and CD8+ repertoires were used to assign the CD4 or CD8 phenotype of responding clones. TCRdb applied fastp at Q25 and MiXCR to the public reads, then kept only in-frame beta chains. Rows merge per CDR3 protein into single entries with the most common DNA and genes. The V and J calls come from TCRdb's annotation, not from the publication. This sample holds more than 120,000 distinct CDR3 sequences; roughly 21% were observed only once. Over 2% of the sample goes to the ten largest clones.

PBMCs were isolated by Ficoll-Paque density gradient centrifugation. Findings and caveats that apply to the study as a whole: The detection of some responding clones in pre-infection memory suggests that pre-existing cross-reactive memory T cells joined the SARS-CoV-2 response. Balanced CD4/CD8 phenotypes were observed for clones contracting from day 15 to 85, whereas a bias towards CD4+ was observed for a second wave of clones expanding from day 15 to 37. SARS-CoV-2 specificity was not confirmed for the second-wave clones peaking on day 37. Contracting CD4+ clones turned up mainly in the CM and EM memory subsets, whereas EMRA was where CD8+ clones were enriched. Only two mild cases were covered by the study, and larger cohorts that include severe cases with pre-infection samples were considered necessary.

The clonotype comes from an adult woman who had mild COVID-19 (a few samples of this study predate the infection). The sample titles of this study are shuffled in the database, so cell type and time point are left out; the donor was told from shared clones. Recombination linked TRBV5-1 to TRBJ2-7, with TRBD1 identical over 7 junction bases. The sample comprised PBMCs or a T cell subset sorted from them (not recorded which). The CDR3 in this case is CASSWGTAYEQYF. The nucleotide sequence is given as TGCGCCAGCAGCTGGGGGACAGCCTACGAGCAGTACTTC.